What follows are 12 T cell receptor beta chains derived from one specimen sequenced in a study of blood T cell repertoires in COVID-19. TCRdb's copy holds only in-frame clones and misses some; the assay was immunoSEQ multiplex PCR. Among 390,000 or so clones listed, 89% were seen once. Sample: peripheral blood. These receptors originate from a woman between 25 and 40 years old with COVID-19, enrolled during active disease.

This clone was counted between two and nine times. CDR3 loop: CASSFGTGIHEQYF. The CDR3 region has the DNA TGTGCCAGCAGCTTCGGGACAGGGATCCACGAGCAGTACTTC. V and J are TRBV7-9 and TRBJ2-7; 9 positions agree with TRBD1. The J segment lost 5 bases and the V segment lost 3 bases, leaving 5 bases of the junction unmatched. CDR3 length: 14 residues. Germline CDR1 reads SEHNR; CDR2 reads FQNEAQ (reference sequence).

V and J are TRBV21-1 and TRBJ1-2; TRBD1, the table's D call, was not compared with the DNA. TRBV21-1 is assigned pseudogene status. The CDR3 is made up of 19 amino acids. CDR3 sequence (DNA): TGTGCCAGCATCCCCGGGACAGATCCCAGAAGCCCCCTTAACTATGGCTACACCTTC. Its translation is CASIPGTDPRSPLNYGYTF.

V is TRBV6-5 and J is TRBJ2-1, with TRBD2 matching 9 bases. The CDR3 contains 14 residues. CDR1 and CDR2 from the germline V gene are MNHEY and SVGAGI. The V and J ends lost 7 bases and 7 bases, in that order; junction bases with no gene match: 8. CDR3 in amino acids: CASNRGGGANEQFF. The CDR3 region has the DNA TGTGCCAGCAATAGAGGCGGGGGGGCGAATGAGCAGTTCTTC.

The V call is TRBV7-2, the J call TRBJ1-1; a possible D gene is TRBD1 (6 bases). Germline loops: CDR1 SGHTA, CDR2 FQGNSA. CDR3 length: 14 amino acids. V was trimmed by 2 bases and J by 1 base, leaving 8 bases between them. CDR3 DNA sequence: TGTGCCAGCAGCTTAACCAGGGGGAACACTGAAGCTTTCTTT. Protein sequence: CASSLTRGNTEAFF.

The CDR3 DNA is TGTGCCAGCAGCGCCCAAAGCGGGAGAGGGGTAGATACGCAGTATTTT. Amino acid sequence: CASSAQSGRGVDTQYF. This sequence joins TRBV7-2 and TRBJ2-3; TRBD2 agrees at 8 bases. The V segment lost 5 bases and the J segment 5 bases; nucleotides outside the gene matches: 12. Looked up from germline, CDR1 is SGHTA and CDR2 is FQGNSA. The CDR3 loop spans 16 amino acids.

The V gene is TRBV13, the J gene TRBJ1-3; 11 positions agree with TRBD1. Germline CDR1 PRHDT, CDR2 FYEKMQ (reference sequence). The CDR3 contains 18 residues. Trimming cost V 8 bases and J 0 bases; bases outside gene matches: 12. The CDR3 here is CASVGEDRGLSSGNTIYF. CDR3 in DNA: TGTGCCAGCGTCGGGGAGGACAGGGGGCTTAGCTCTGGAAACACCATATATTTT. Based on the CDR3 plus reference TRBV13 and TRBJ1-3, the full variable domain is AAGVIQSPRHLIKEKRETATLKCYPIPRHDTVYWYQQGPGQDPQFLISFYEKMQSDKGSIPDRFSAQQFSDYHSELNMSSLELGDSALYFCASVGEDRGLSSGNTIYFGEGSWLTVV.

The V gene is TRBV6-5, the J gene TRBJ1-1; no firm D call. The CDR3 covers 14 residues. V shed 6 bases and J shed 1 base, with 12 bases lying between them. From germline, CDR1 is MNHEY and CDR2 SVGAGI. CDR3 DNA sequence: TGTGCCAGCAGGCCGAGGGCAAGGAACACTGAAGCTTTCTTT. Translation gives CASRPRARNTEAFF.

The chain recombines TRBV7-9 with TRBJ1-1; no definite D call. Trimming stripped 10 bases from V and 1 base from J, with 13 bases between. Germline V lookup: CDR1 SEHNR, CDR2 FQNEAQ (reference sequence). The CDR3 has 13 amino acids. The CDR3 spells CATMAGANTEAFF. CDR3 nucleotides: TGTGCCACCATGGCTGGAGCGAACACTGAAGCTTTCTTT. Full variable domain (missing parts from reference TRBV7-9 and TRBJ1-1): DTGVSQNPRHKITKRGQNVTFRCDPISEHNRLYWYRQTLGQGPEFLTYFQNEAQLEKSRLLSDRFSAERPKGSFSTLEIQRTEQGDSAMYLCATMAGANTEAFFGQGTRLTVV.

The rearrangement links TRBV7-9 to TRBJ1-1, with D possibly matching TRBD1 (6 bases). The V and J ends lost 2 bases and 6 bases respectively, with 16 bases between them. The CDR3 contains 15 residues. Looked up from germline, CDR1 is SEHNR and CDR2 is FQNEAQ (reference sequence). CDR3 coding DNA: TGTGCCAGCAGCTTAACTTTTCAGGGGTACGCTGAAGCTTTCTTT. This encodes CASSLTFQGYAEAFF.

This sequence joins TRBV28 and TRBJ1-2, with 8 bases identical to TRBD1. Germline V gene lookup returns CDR1 MDHEN and CDR2 SYDVKM. The V and J ends lost 6 bases and 5 bases, in that order; junction bases with no gene match: 11. The CDR3 extends over 15 amino acids. Here the CDR3 reads CASSPEGTGPYGYTF. CDR3 nucleotides: TGTGCCAGCAGCCCAGAGGGGACAGGACCTTATGGCTACACCTTC.

The chain links TRBV28 to TRBJ1-2; 7 bases map to TRBD1. V lost 3 bases, J lost 5 bases, and 9 bases stayed unmatched. Germline V gene data show CDR1 as MDHEN and CDR2 as SYDVKM. The CDR3 has 15 residues. This chain's CDR3 is CASSLGRGIPYGYTF. CDR3 bases: TGTGCCAGCAGTTTGGGCAGGGGGATACCTTATGGCTACACCTTC.

This clone was recorded only once. The genes are TRBV27 and TRBJ2-1; 8 nucleotides align to TRBD1. Germline V CDR1 and CDR2: MNHEY, SMNVEV (reference sequence). J was trimmed by 2 bases and V by 3 bases; bases with no gene match: 3. The CDR3 runs 15 residues. The CDR3 nucleotides read TGTGCCAGCAGTTTGTCACAGGGGGCCTACAATGAGCAGTTCTTC. Translation gives CASSLSQGAYNEQFF.